The 2 T cell receptor beta chains reported below all come from one sample, sequenced in a study of T cell repertoires in ileal Crohn's disease. Clones were read by immunoSEQ multiplex PCR, and TCRdb kept only the in-frame ones, dropping some. The table lists about 4,700 clones, around 73% of them singletons, with roughly 12% in the top ten. The specimen was ileal tissue. The receptors originated from an adult with Crohn's disease.

This clone was recorded only once. CDR3 amino acids: CASRRTGGKAFF. As DNA, the CDR3 is TGTGCCAGCAGACGGACAGGGGGCAAGGCTTTCTTT. The chain employs TRBV28 and TRBJ1-1, with 11 bases matching TRBD1. Germline CDR1 is MDHEN and CDR2 is SYDVKM. V shed 6 bases and J 11 bases; nucleotides not matched to a gene: 5. CDR3 length equals 12 residues.

The genes are TRBV6-1 and TRBJ2-7; D is undetermined. This CDR3 contains 12 residues. CDR1 and CDR2 (germline): MNHNS, SASEGT. V was pared by 7 bases and J by 2 bases, with 9 bases between. The CDR3 nucleotides are TGTGCCAGCAACGTCCCTACCTACGAGCAGTACTTC. This encodes CASNVPTYEQYF.